Included here is one TCR beta chain sequence, with context. The method was immunoSEQ multiplex PCR; TCRdb's version includes in-frame clones alone and lacks a portion of them. The profile shows almost 55,000 clones, around 90% of them singletons. This record comes from a study of T cell changes during pregnancy in multiple sclerosis. The CDR3 loop spans 16 amino acids. Trimming cost V 1 base and J 2 bases; bases outside gene matches: 3. CDR1 and CDR2 from the germline V gene are KGHSH and LQKENI. The material sequenced was CD8+ T cells from peripheral blood mononuclear cells, taken before pregnancy. The sequence was obtained from a female donor with multiple sclerosis, enrolled in a pregnancy study. J is TRBJ2-3 and V is TRBV18; 10 bases agree with TRBD2. The DNA of the CDR3 is TGTGCCAGCTCACCACAACTAGCGGGGATCACAGATACGCAGTATTTT. The encoded protein is CASSPQLAGITDTQYF.